This T cell receptor (beta chain) was captured in a study of blood T cell repertoires in COVID-19. About the research overall: Samples of COVID-19 (acute and convalescent) were obtained from the United States, Italy and Spain. PBMCs, B-cell-depleted T cells, or T cells were the source of the cDNA or gDNA that made up the material.

In the original processing: Estimation of nucleated cell counts was performed using reference gene primer amplification. Only in-frame clones appear in the TCRdb table, and some are missing; sequencing was by immunoSEQ multiplex PCR. Clonal size and the V and J genes are those of that table, whereas D and trimming came from the DNA. The table lists 170,000 or so clones, 80% to 85% of them singletons. This clone showed up just a few times. The CDR3 contains 13 residues. From germline, CDR1 is SGHKS and CDR2 YYEKEE (reference sequence). Between the trimmed V and J ends, which lost 2 bases and 3 bases, there was a span of 8 bases.

Sequences were obtained from peripheral blood. The genes are TRBV5-5 and TRBJ1-1; unclear D gene. The TCR was taken from a woman between 55 and 75 years old with acute or convalescent COVID-19. CDR3 coding DNA: TGTGCCAGCAGCTTAGCCCACCACACTGAAGCTTTCTTT. As protein: CASSLAHHTEAFF.